This T cell receptor beta chain was captured by sequencing in a study of Graves' ophthalmopathy and Graves' hyperthyroidism. Turning to the study itself: Sampling took place at initial diagnosis, with peripheral blood obtained before any treatment. Study outcomes and limitations: Both an approximately 71% sensitivity and an approximately 79% specificity characterized the model's predictions of ophthalmopathy progression.

Active ophthalmopathy (CAS at least 3, NOSPECS at least 4), lasting under 3 months. The study amplified TCR beta CDR3 regions using RNA transcripts. Second-round multiplex PCR came after a first-round RT-PCR that employed HTBI primers. TCRdb re-derived calls from the multiplex PCR reads in MiXCR, one entry per CDR3 protein. The sample contains almost 750,000 distinct CDR3 sequences, around 40% of which appear only once. Regarding this clonotype: Antigen: not known.

The V segment lost 8 bases and the J segment 3 bases; nucleotides outside the gene matches: 10. The CDR3 consists of 14 residues. Germline CDR1 and CDR2: SNHLY and FYNNEI. The chain employs TRBV2 and TRBJ2-7; 7 bases match TRBD1. This clonotype was sampled from an adult man with Graves' ophthalmopathy. The material sequenced was peripheral blood. CDR3 in DNA: TGTGCCAGCTCATACAGGGGTACCGACTACGAGCAGTACTTC. Amino acids: CASSYRGTDYEQYF. Combining the CDR3 with reference TRBV2 and TRBJ2-7 gives the whole variable domain EPEVTQTPSHQVTQMGQEVILRCVPISNHLYFYWYRQILGQKVEFLVSFYNNEISEKSEIFDDQFSVERPDGSNFTLKIRSTKLEDSAMYFCASSYRGTDYEQYFGPGTRLTVT.